These T cell receptor beta chains were read from a single sample in a study of patients and donors after allogeneic stem cell transplantation. In TCRdb, the RT-PCR reads were re-called with MiXCR into one record per CDR3 protein. Among 900,000 to 1,000,000 distinct CDR3 sequences, roughly 17% were seen once, and the ten largest hold roughly 6.4%. The sequenced sample was blood, either unsorted or a sorted T cell fraction (not recorded which). The receptors shown here come from a human donor who was either an allogeneic HSCT recipient or a stem cell or donor lymphocyte infusion donor (not recorded which). It is not recorded whose cells these are; they may come from a transplant donor. The CDR3 runs from the conserved cysteine through the conserved F or W. D genes are given only for firm matches. A row's size may be missing; if present it is once, few, many or a size class.

D: .
size: few
J: TRBJ1-6
V: TRBV20-1
CDR3: CSASAGTANSPLHF
DNA: TGCAGTGCTAGTGCCGGGACGGCAAATTCACCCCTCCACTTT

D: .
size: .
J: TRBJ2-2
V: TRBV6-2/TRBV6-3
CDR3: CASSRGLRDTGELFF
DNA: TGTGCCAGCAGTCGCGGACTCAGGGACACCGGGGAGCTGTTTTTT

D: .
size: few
J: TRBJ1-5
V: TRBV6-1
CDR3: CASRPRQGDSNQPQHF
DNA: TGTGCCAGCAGACCGCGCCAGGGAGATAGCAATCAGCCCCAGCATTTT

D: TRBD2
size: many
J: TRBJ2-5
V: TRBV20-1
CDR3: CRVSSGIAQETQYF
DNA: TGCAGGGTATCTAGCGGAATAGCCCAAGAGACCCAGTACTTC

D: .
size: few
J: TRBJ1-4
V: TRBV12-3/TRBV12-4
CDR3: CASSPGPLWEKLFF
DNA: TGTGCCAGCAGCCCGGGGCCTCTGTGGGAAAAACTGTTTTTT

D: .
size: .
J: TRBJ2-1
V: TRBV7-3
CDR3: CASSRGLQSYNEQFF
DNA: TGTGCCAGCAGCCGCGGACTGCAGTCCTACAATGAGCAGTTCTTC

D: .
size: few
J: TRBJ2-7
V: TRBV12-3/TRBV12-4
CDR3: CASSYGQIGQYF
DNA: TGTGCCAGCAGTTATGGGCAGATCGGGCAGTACTTC

D: TRBD1
size: .
J: TRBJ1-2
V: TRBV5-1
CDR3: CASSSGQRLGGYTF
DNA: TGCGCCAGCAGCTCGGGACAGAGGTTGGGTGGCTACACCTTC

D: TRBD2
size: .
J: TRBJ2-5
V: TRBV14
CDR3: CASSQVSPYGGGSAETQYF
DNA: TGTGCCAGCAGCCAAGTATCGCCCTATGGCGGGGGATCGGCGGAGACCCAGTACTTC

D: .
size: few
J: TRBJ2-7
V: TRBV5-1
CDR3: CASSPKPHRDEQYF
DNA: TGCGCCAGCAGCCCCAAACCCCACCGGGACGAGCAGTACTTC

D: .
size: .
J: TRBJ2-7
V: TRBV3-1
CDR3: CATRDLYFEQYF
DNA: TGTGCCACCAGGGACTTGTACTTTGAGCAGTACTTC

D: .
size: few
J: TRBJ1-1
V: TRBV7-2
CDR3: CASSRWTVLNTEAFF
DNA: TGTGCCAGCAGCAGATGGACGGTCTTGAACACTGAAGCTTTCTTT

D: .
size: .
J: TRBJ2-2
V: TRBV20-1
CDR3: CSARDLRSLSNTGGLFF
DNA: TGCAGTGCTAGAGATCTGAGGTCACTTTCGAACACCGGGGGGCTGTTTTTT

D: .
size: many
J: TRBJ2-7
V: TRBV12-3/TRBV12-4
CDR3: CASSWGPRYEQYF
DNA: TGTGCCAGCAGCTGGGGACCCCGCTACGAGCAGTACTTC

D: .
size: .
J: TRBJ2-7
V: TRBV6-5
CDR3: CASSYGVGGDSYEQYF
DNA: TGTGCCAGCAGTTACGGGGTGGGCGGGGACTCCTACGAGCAGTACTTC